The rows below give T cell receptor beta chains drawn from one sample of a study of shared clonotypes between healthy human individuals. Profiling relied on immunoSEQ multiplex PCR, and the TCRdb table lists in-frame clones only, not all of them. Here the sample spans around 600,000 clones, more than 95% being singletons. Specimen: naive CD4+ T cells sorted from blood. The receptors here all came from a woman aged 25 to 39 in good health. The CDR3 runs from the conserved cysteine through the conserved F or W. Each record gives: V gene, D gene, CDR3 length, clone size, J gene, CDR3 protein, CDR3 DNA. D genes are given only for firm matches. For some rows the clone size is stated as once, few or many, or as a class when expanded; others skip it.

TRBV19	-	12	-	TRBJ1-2	CASTPNDYGYTF	TGTGCCAGTACTCCTAACGACTATGGCTACACCTTC
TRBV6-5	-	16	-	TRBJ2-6	CASSYSTRSGANVLTF	TGTGCCAGCAGTTACTCGACGAGATCTGGGGCCAACGTCCTGACTTTC
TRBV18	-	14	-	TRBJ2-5	CASSPRGIQETQYF	TGTGCCAGCTCACCGAGAGGGATCCAAGAGACCCAGTACTTC
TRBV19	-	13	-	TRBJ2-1	CASSNRDLDEQFF	TGTGCCAGTAGTAACAGGGACCTCGATGAGCAGTTCTTC
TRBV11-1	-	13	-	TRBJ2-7	CASSSGHAYEQYF	TGTGCCAGCAGCTCCGGCCACGCCTACGAGCAGTACTTC
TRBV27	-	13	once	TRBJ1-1	CASSAFRNTEAFF	TGTGCCAGCAGTGCCTTCCGGAACACTGAAGCTTTCTTT
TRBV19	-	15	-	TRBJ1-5	CASRYGGTVNQPQHF	TGTGCCAGTAGATACGGCGGGACTGTAAATCAGCCCCAGCATTTT
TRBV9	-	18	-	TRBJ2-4	CASSDGSGLPGVKNIQYF	TGTGCCAGCAGCGACGGTTCGGGACTCCCAGGAGTCAAAAACATTCAGTACTTC
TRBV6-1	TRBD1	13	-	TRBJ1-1	CASMGQATTEAFF	TGTGCCAGCATGGGACAGGCCACCACTGAAGCTTTCTTT
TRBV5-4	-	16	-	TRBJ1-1	CASSLTFGWANTEAFF	TGTGCCAGCAGCTTGACTTTCGGGTGGGCGAACACTGAAGCTTTCTTT
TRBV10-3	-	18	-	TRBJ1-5	CAISDPRGGGRSNQPQHF	TGTGCCATCAGTGACCCCCGCGGTGGGGGGCGTAGCAATCAGCCCCAGCATTTT
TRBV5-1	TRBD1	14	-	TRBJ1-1	CASSQTGGAAEAFF	TGCGCCAGCAGCCAGACAGGGGGCGCAGCTGAAGCTTTCTTT
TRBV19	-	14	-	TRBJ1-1	CASDSTGRNTEAFF	TGTGCCAGCGACTCGACCGGCCGGAACACTGAAGCTTTCTTT
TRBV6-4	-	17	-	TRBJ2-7	CASTRRVQPGDTYEQYF	TGTGCCAGCACCCGGAGGGTCCAGCCTGGGGATACCTACGAGCAGTACTTC
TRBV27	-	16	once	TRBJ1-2	CASRPLFHEPNYGYTF	TGTGCCAGCAGACCACTCTTCCACGAACCTAACTATGGCTACACCTTC
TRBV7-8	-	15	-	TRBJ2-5	CASSFRGGRVETQYF	TGTGCCAGCAGCTTTAGAGGGGGGCGAGTGGAGACCCAGTACTTC
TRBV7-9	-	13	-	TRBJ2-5	CASSFQTQETQYF	TGTGCCAGCAGCTTCCAGACTCAAGAGACCCAGTACTTC
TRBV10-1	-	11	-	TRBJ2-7	CASSDTLVQYF	TGCGCCAGCAGTGATACGCTGGTGCAGTACTTC
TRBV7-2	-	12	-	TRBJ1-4	CASSLAFGVVFF	TGTGCCAGCAGCTTAGCGTTTGGAGTGGTGTTTTTT
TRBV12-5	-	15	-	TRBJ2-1	CASGLGTGGYNEQFF	TGTGCTAGTGGTTTAGGGACCGGAGGCTACAATGAGCAGTTCTTC
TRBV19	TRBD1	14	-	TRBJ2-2	CASSAGQGSGELFF	TGTGCCAGTAGTGCGGGACAGGGAAGCGGGGAGCTGTTTTTT
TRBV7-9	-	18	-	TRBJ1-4	CASSDPGLGVATNEKLFF	TGTGCCAGCAGCGACCCGGGTCTCGGTGTTGCAACTAATGAAAAACTGTTTTTT
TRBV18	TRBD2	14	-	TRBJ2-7	CASSQGTSVYEQYF	TGTGCCAGCTCACAGGGGACTAGCGTCTACGAGCAGTACTTC
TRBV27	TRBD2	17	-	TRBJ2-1	CASSSNLAGGPPNEQFF	TGTGCCAGCAGTTCAAACTTAGCGGGAGGGCCTCCCAATGAGCAGTTCTTC
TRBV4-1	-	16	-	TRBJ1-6	CASSQLLVTTSTPLHF	TGCGCCAGCAGCCAGTTGTTGGTGACCACCTCAACACCCCTCCACTTT